This is a list of T cell receptor beta chains from one sample in a study of CD8 T cells in ankylosing spondylitis. TCRdb reprocessed the 5' RACE reads with MiXCR, giving one entry per CDR3 protein. The sample consists of about 27,000 distinct CDR3 sequences, 7.9% of them appearing once. Material: blood. The receptors come from a male donor with ankylosing spondylitis or in good health (not recorded which). Each CDR3 is given with its conserved first and last residue. The order of the fields is J gene, V gene, CDR3 protein.

J: TRBJ2-2; V: TRBV20-1; CDR3: CSAPLPGTGGTGELFF
J: TRBJ2-5; V: TRBV29-1; CDR3: CSVESSTAQETQYF
J: TRBJ2-2; V: TRBV7-2; CDR3: CASSSTTGAGELFF
J: TRBJ2-1; V: TRBV4-2; CDR3: CASSRSGTDSYNEQFF
J: TRBJ2-2; V: TRBV12-3/TRBV12-4; CDR3: CASSFLSRGGNTGELFF
J: TRBJ2-5; V: TRBV12-3/TRBV12-4; CDR3: CASRPDLGGETQYF
J: TRBJ1-2; V: TRBV14; CDR3: CASSQARGIGYTF
J: TRBJ2-3; V: TRBV5-5; CDR3: CASSLTGQITDTQYF
J: TRBJ1-2; V: TRBV7-2; CDR3: CASSLDRVAGYTF
J: TRBJ2-2; V: TRBV11-1; CDR3: CASDSINTGELFF
J: TRBJ2-3; V: TRBV24-1; CDR3: CATSDRRDQDTQYF
J: TRBJ2-7; V: TRBV5-1; CDR3: CASSPTPSSYEQYF
J: TRBJ2-5; V: TRBV12-3/TRBV12-4; CDR3: CASSSGLAGETQYF
J: TRBJ2-2; V: TRBV11-2; CDR3: CASSSRTGETGAPFF
J: TRBJ1-4; V: TRBV7-9; CDR3: CASSFTGTEKLFF
J: TRBJ2-3; V: TRBV2; CDR3: CASKDSPSGADTQYF
J: TRBJ2-5; V: TRBV20-1; CDR3: CSLGGRRGETQYF
J: TRBJ1-1; V: TRBV5-1; CDR3: CASNPSGATMNTEAFF
J: TRBJ2-1; V: TRBV7-9; CDR3: CASSLDTSGITNEQFF
J: TRBJ2-1; V: TRBV12-3/TRBV12-4; CDR3: CASSRPPRGEQFF
J: TRBJ2-1; V: TRBV2; CDR3: CASSESKGGNEQFF
J: TRBJ2-2; V: TRBV7-2; CDR3: CACSQTPNRGELFF
J: TRBJ2-2; V: TRBV7-2; CDR3: CASSLRRQQNTGELFF
J: TRBJ2-7; V: TRBV29-1; CDR3: CSVPGRREDPGEQYF
J: TRBJ2-2; V: TRBV6-6; CDR3: CASRGGPGLGELFF
J: TRBJ2-7; V: TRBV5-1; CDR3: CASSLDRGNYEQYF
J: TRBJ1-1; V: TRBV4-1; CDR3: CASSQEPLNTEAFF
J: TRBJ2-5; V: TRBV5-5; CDR3: CASSPNPGQEETQYF
J: TRBJ2-2; V: TRBV7-9; CDR3: CASISDRQNGELFF
J: TRBJ1-4; V: TRBV20-1; CDR3: CSARDSRNEKLFF
J: TRBJ2-3; V: TRBV9; CDR3: CASSVGGYADTQYF
J: TRBJ1-5; V: TRBV20-1; CDR3: CSARGVGGQPQHF
J: TRBJ2-2; V: TRBV20-1; CDR3: CSAAGELGELFF
J: TRBJ2-5; V: TRBV12-3/TRBV12-4; CDR3: CASSLGPNQETQYF
J: TRBJ1-1; V: TRBV12-3/TRBV12-4; CDR3: CASSQGQTTEAFF
J: TRBJ2-1; V: TRBV3-1; CDR3: CASSQGTSSTYNEQFF
J: TRBJ1-5; V: TRBV4-2; CDR3: CASSKEGTNQPQHF
J: TRBJ1-1; V: TRBV20-1; CDR3: CSATPDGLTMNTEAFF
J: TRBJ2-6; V: TRBV5-5; CDR3: CASSFRLTPALSGANVLTF
J: TRBJ1-4; V: TRBV28; CDR3: CASSLSIGTGNEKLFF
J: TRBJ1-1; V: TRBV28; CDR3: CASSSGAGWTEAFF
J: TRBJ2-7; V: TRBV7-3; CDR3: CASSPRGTGGHEQYF
J: TRBJ2-1; V: TRBV12-3/TRBV12-4; CDR3: CASSLARVSANEQFF
J: TRBJ1-1; V: TRBV11-2; CDR3: CASSLQVWAEAFF
J: TRBJ2-7; V: TRBV25-1; CDR3: CASSGAYEQYF
J: TRBJ1-1; V: TRBV7-9; CDR3: CASSLTGGWTEAFF
J: TRBJ2-5; V: TRBV7-9; CDR3: CASSPRGGAEETQYF
J: TRBJ2-7; V: TRBV28; CDR3: CASSLPQTYEQYF
J: TRBJ2-2; V: TRBV5-1; CDR3: CASSPTDSANTGELFF